This TCR beta chain stems from a study of graft-versus-host responses after intestinal transplantation. Overall study: Among the recipients, transplants were multivisceral, liver-intestinal, or isolated intestinal.

Tissue from the graft was processed to free its intraepithelial and lamina propria lymphocytes. CDR1 is MGHRA and CDR2 is YSYEKL in the germline V gene. The CDR3 totals 15 residues. V dropped 4 bases and J dropped 6 bases, with 18 bases sitting between them. The count of this clone is one. Its antigen is not identified. The protocol was immunoSEQ multiplex PCR, while the TCRdb copy is restricted to in-frame clones and leaves out a portion. The sample has over 60,000 clones, 89% seen once. Findings and limits, study-wide: Individuals carrying graft-donor T cell macrochimerism showed high graft-versus-host to host-versus-graft clonal ratios in allografts. Circulating GvH clone levels at their peak were associated with HvG declines (early post-transplant).

The chain combines TRBV4-1 with TRBJ1-2, with TRBD1 as a possible D gene (5 bases). This clonotype was sampled from a human patient who received an intestinal transplant, so some T cells may come from the graft donor. Specimen: ileum tissue, collected less than 400 days after transplant. CDR3 in amino acids: CASSLRGPLGDGYTF. CDR3 DNA sequence: TGCGCCAGCAGCCTTAGAGGACCCCTAGGGGATGGCTACACCTTC.